The rows below give T cell receptor beta chains drawn from one sample of a study of control samples from healthy donors and cancer patients. Using immunoSEQ multiplex PCR, the repertoire was profiled, and TCRdb retains in-frame clones only, with some absent. The sample holds roughly 400,000 clones, about nine tenths seen once. The specimen sequenced was PBMCs. All receptors derive from a man aged 40-49 years with head and neck cancer. Both conserved end residues are part of each CDR3. A D gene is named only where the DNA matches it firmly. A clone size is listed for some rows: how often the clone was seen (once, few, many), or a class if it is expanded.

v_call	d_call	j_call	clone_size	cdr3_nt	cdr3_aa
TRBV27	NA	TRBJ2-6	NA	TGTGCCAGCAGTTCCGGGGTATCTGGGGCCAACGTCCTGACTTTC	CASSSGVSGANVLTF
TRBV27	NA	TRBJ1-3	NA	TGTGCCAGCAGTTTGAAAGATCCAAAAGTACTCCTCTCTGGAAACACCATATATTTT	CASSLKDPKVLLSGNTIYF
TRBV24-1	NA	TRBJ1-5	NA	TGTGCCACCAGTAGCTGGATTGAGACGACCGAGTATAGCAATCAGCCCCAGCATTTT	CATSSWIETTEYSNQPQHF
TRBV6-5	NA	TRBJ1-6	once	TGTGCCAGCAGTCGGGGAGATCGGTCCCCCCTCCACTTT	CASSRGDRSPLHF
TRBV3-1/TRBV3-2	NA	TRBJ1-6	NA	TGTGCCAGCAGCCAACCCCTCGCCGGGACGGCTAATAATTCACCCCTCCACTTT	CASSQPLAGTANNSPLHF
TRBV6-5	TRBD1	TRBJ1-2	NA	TGTGCCAGCAGTTACGCGGACAGGGCGCGGGGCTACACCTTC	CASSYADRARGYTF
TRBV6-2/TRBV6-3	NA	TRBJ1-1	once	TGTGCCAGCAGTTGGAGGACGGAGAACACTGAAGCTTTCTTT	CASSWRTENTEAFF
TRBV11-2	TRBD2	TRBJ2-2	NA	TGTGCCAGCAGCGGGCGGACTAGCGGGGACACCGGGGAGCTGTTTTTT	CASSGRTSGDTGELFF
TRBV3-1/TRBV3-2	TRBD2	TRBJ2-4	once	TGTGCCAGCAGCCCACAGGGACCACTAGCGGACCCTGGGAACATTCAGTACTTC	CASSPQGPLADPGNIQYF
TRBV14	TRBD2	TRBJ2-2	NA	TGTGCCAGCAGCCAGGGGACTAGCGGGTCCGGGGAGCTGTTTTTT	CASSQGTSGSGELFF
TRBV6-2/TRBV6-3	NA	TRBJ2-6	NA	TGTGCCAGCAGTTACCGCCGGACTCCCGGCTTGGGGGCCAACGTCCTGACTTTC	CASSYRRTPGLGANVLTF
TRBV23-1	NA	TRBJ2-2	once	TGCGCCAGCCCCCACAGGAACACCGGGGAGCTGTTTTTT	CASPHRNTGELFF
TRBV27	NA	TRBJ1-1	NA	TGTGCCAGCAGTTTAGTGGGGGCGCCTAGAGCTTTCTTT	CASSLVGAPRAFF
TRBV5-1	TRBD1	TRBJ2-5	NA	TGCGCCAGCAGCTACCTACAGGGGGCGGCCCAAGAGACCCAGTACTTC	CASSYLQGAAQETQYF
TRBV6-1	NA	TRBJ2-3	NA	TGTGCCAGCAGTGAATTGAGAGCCGGGAAAGTAGTCACAGATACGCAGTATTTT	CASSELRAGKVVTDTQYF
TRBV29-1	NA	TRBJ2-7	NA	TGCAGCGTTGAAGATCCGAGAGGGGCGTACTTC	CSVEDPRGAYF
TRBV3-1/TRBV3-2	NA	TRBJ1-5	NA	TGTGCCAGCAGCCAACTAGCCACCCAGCCCCAGCATTTT	CASSQLATQPQHF
TRBV9	NA	TRBJ2-7	NA	TGTGCCAGCAGCGTTGGACAGTCGGATCGCCACGAGCAGTACTTC	CASSVGQSDRHEQYF
TRBV5-1	TRBD1	TRBJ2-7	once	TGCGCCAGCAGGAAGAGGGGGACAGGGGCGGCTAGCGAGAACGAGCAGTACTTC	CASRKRGTGAASENEQYF
TRBV5-1	NA	TRBJ1-1	NA	TGCGCCAGCAGCGGAGGGACGGAGAACACTGAAGCTTTCTTT	CASSGGTENTEAFF
TRBV18	NA	TRBJ1-5	NA	TGTGCCAGCTCACCGGTGGGTGGCCAGCCCCAGCATTTT	CASSPVGGQPQHF
TRBV11-2	TRBD2	TRBJ2-2	NA	TGTGCCAGCAGCCCGGGACTAGCGGGAGTGAGCACCGGGGAGCTGTTTTTT	CASSPGLAGVSTGELFF
TRBV18	TRBD1	TRBJ2-6	once	TGTGCCAGCTCGCCGGGACAGAGCCTCGCCAACGTCCTGACTTTC	CASSPGQSLANVLTF
TRBV4-3	NA	TRBJ2-7	NA	TGCGCCAGCAGCCAAGGTTCCGGGTACGAGCAGTACTTC	CASSQGSGYEQYF
TRBV27	NA	TRBJ1-1	once	TGTGCCAGCAGGAGGGACTTCGGCGGCACTGAAGCTTTCTTT	CASRRDFGGTEAFF
TRBV27	NA	TRBJ1-1	NA	TGTGCCAGCAGTTTATACGGAGGGGACGTGAACACTGAAGCTTTCTTT	CASSLYGGDVNTEAFF
TRBV9	TRBD1	TRBJ1-4	NA	TGTGCCAGCAGCCCCCGATCTAGACAGGGATTGGAAAAACTGTTTTTT	CASSPRSRQGLEKLFF
TRBV9	NA	TRBJ2-7	NA	TGTGCCAGCAGCGTAGTCCCGGAAACCTACGAGCAGTACTTC	CASSVVPETYEQYF
TRBV27	TRBD2	TRBJ2-1	NA	TGTGCCAGCAGAAGGGGCAGCGGGAGGGTCTATGAGCAGTTCTTC	CASRRGSGRVYEQFF
TRBV3-1/TRBV3-2	NA	TRBJ2-4	NA	TGTGCCAGCAGCCAAGCTCACTCAGGGGCCAAAAACATTCAGTACTTC	CASSQAHSGAKNIQYF
TRBV5-6	NA	TRBJ2-7	NA	TGTGCCAGCAGCTTGGACGGGAGATCCTACGAGCAGTACTTC	CASSLDGRSYEQYF
TRBV4-3	NA	TRBJ2-2	once	TGCGCCAGCAGCCAAGGCCTTCAAGGAGCTGGCGGGGAGCTGTTTTTT	CASSQGLQGAGGELFF
TRBV5-6	TRBD2	TRBJ2-3	NA	TGTGCCAGCAGCCTACTAGCGGGAGGGCAGGCAGATACGCAGTATTTT	CASSLLAGGQADTQYF
TRBV15	NA	TRBJ1-1	NA	TGTGCCACCAGCATACAGGGAGGGGGCACTGAAGCTTTCTTT	CATSIQGGGTEAFF
TRBV12-5	TRBD2	TRBJ2-2	NA	TGTGCTAGTGGTGCGGGAGAGGGCACCGGGGAGCTGTTTTTT	CASGAGEGTGELFF
TRBV28	NA	TRBJ1-5	NA	TGTGCCAGCAGTTTACTTAGGCGGGGGGCCCAGCCCCAGCATTTT	CASSLLRRGAQPQHF
TRBV6-5	NA	TRBJ2-1	NA	TGTGCCAGCAGAACGGACACGGAGCAGTTCTTC	CASRTDTEQFF
TRBV28	NA	TRBJ2-4	NA	TGTGCCAGCAGTAGCGGAGGAGTAGCCAAAAACATTCAGTACTTC	CASSSGGVAKNIQYF
TRBV7-3	NA	TRBJ2-7	NA	TGTGCCAGCAGCTTAAGAGGAGGGACCGAGCAGTACTTC	CASSLRGGTEQYF
TRBV5-6	TRBD2	TRBJ2-7	NA	TGTGCCAGCAGCCTGAGGGCTAGCGGGGGTTTGAGCGAGCAGTACTTC	CASSLRASGGLSEQYF